This T cell receptor beta chain came from a study of blood T cell repertoires in COVID-19. Study in general: The analysed material was cDNA or gDNA that came from T cells, B-cell-depleted T cells, or PBMCs.

This clone was detected once. Authors' methods: Amplification of reference gene primers was used by the study to estimate nucleated cell counts. Sequenced by immunoSEQ multiplex PCR; TCRdb stores in-frame clones only, minus some. D and trimming were read from the DNA, whereas the V and J calls and clone size are those reported in that table. The sample gives about 290,000 clones, approximately 88% of which show up once; 0.94% is in the top ten. Germline CDR1 is SGHRS and CDR2 is YFSETQ. This CDR3 comprises 17 residues. V lost 2 bases to trimming and J lost 8 bases; unmatched junction nucleotides: 12. The clonotype comes from a woman in her thirties or forties who had recovered from COVID-19. The sample comprised peripheral blood. The chain couples TRBV5-1 to TRBJ2-1, with 11 nucleotides matching TRBD2. The CDR3 loop is CASSFTSGSPGVHEQFF. The CDR3 coding sequence is TGCGCCAGCAGCTTTACTAGCGGGAGTCCCGGGGTCCATGAGCAGTTCTTC.